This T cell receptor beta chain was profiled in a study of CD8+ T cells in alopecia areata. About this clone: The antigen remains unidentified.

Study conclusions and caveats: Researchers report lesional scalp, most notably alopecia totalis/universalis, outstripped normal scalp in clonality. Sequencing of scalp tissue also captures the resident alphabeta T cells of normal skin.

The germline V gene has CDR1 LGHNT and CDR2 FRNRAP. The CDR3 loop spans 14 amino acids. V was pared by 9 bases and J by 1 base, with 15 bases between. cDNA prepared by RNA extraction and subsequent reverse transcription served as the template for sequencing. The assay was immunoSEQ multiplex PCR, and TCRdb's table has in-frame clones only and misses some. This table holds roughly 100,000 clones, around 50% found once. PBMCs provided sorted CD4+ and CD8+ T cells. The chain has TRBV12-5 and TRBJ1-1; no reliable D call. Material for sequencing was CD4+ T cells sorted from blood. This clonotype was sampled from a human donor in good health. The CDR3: CASHLGRPNTEAFF. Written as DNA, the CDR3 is TGTGCTAGCCACCTCGGACGGCCGAACACTGAAGCTTTCTTT.